The TCR beta chain described here comes from a study of cytomegalovirus exposure and HLA in healthy donors. Study observations and caveats: Among TCR beta chains, those listed as cytomegalovirus-associated numbered around 160. Equally common other TCR beta chains were less clonally expanded than HLA-associated ones, a later analysis found.

Trimming took off 2 bases at V and 5 bases at J, with 19 bases between the two ends. The CDR3 extends over 16 amino acids. In germline, CDR1 is SEHNR, CDR2 FQNEAQ (reference sequence). The primer mix had 60 Vbeta and 13 Jbeta primers. The repertoire was sequenced with immunoSEQ multiplex PCR; TCRdb's copy has only in-frame clones and lacks some. The specimen's table records 100,000 to 150,000 clones. Note on this clone: Its specificity is unknown.

The sequence came from a middle-aged man in good health and CMV-seronegative. Sample: PBMCs. The rearrangement links TRBV7-9 to TRBJ2-7; D possibly corresponds to TRBD1 (5 bases). Written as DNA, the CDR3 is TGTGCCAGCAGCTTACTCCCCCAAGGGGCGCAAGACGAGCAGTACTTC. Encoded protein: CASSLLPQGAQDEQYF.